This TCR beta chain came from a study of CD8+ T cells in alopecia areata. On the study more broadly: Patients in the study were on tofacitinib for 6 to 18 months, then off it for 6 months.

Study results and limitations: In patients, TCRs were shared less clearly than in mice, and HLA may possibly be involved.

Separation by sorting yielded CD4+ and CD8+ T cells from PBMCs. Investigators isolated RNA and reverse transcribed it into cDNA to act as the sequencing template. Assay used: immunoSEQ multiplex PCR; TCRdb lists only in-frame clones, some missing. The sample lists about 150,000 clones, around 86% occurring once. As concerns this clone: What it binds is not known.

Sequences were derived from CD8+ T cells sorted from blood, sampled at week 0. The TCR comes from a human donor with alopecia areata.

CDR3 region: CASSLGGLAGDEQYF. CDR3 in DNA: TGTGCCAGCAGCTTAGGGGGACTAGCGGGAGACGAGCAGTACTTC. The V gene is TRBV7-2, the J gene TRBJ2-7, with 14 bases aligning to TRBD2. Per the germline V gene, CDR1 is SGHTA and CDR2 is FQGNSA. J gave up 5 bases and V 1 base, and 1 base lay outside the gene matches. The CDR3 loop spans 15 amino acids.